The rows below give T cell receptor beta chains drawn from one sample of a study of OX40 agonist ivuxolimab in advanced cancers. Generated by immunoSEQ multiplex PCR, the TCRdb table keeps only in-frame clones and is missing some. The sample holds 75,000 to 100,000 clones, about nine tenths seen once. Sequences were derived from CD4+ or CD8+ T cells sorted from blood, sampled in a trial of the OX40 agonist ivuxolimab. Receptors originate from an adult with an advanced solid tumor such as melanoma, head and neck, liver or kidney cancer. Each CDR3 is given with its conserved first and last residue. The order of the fields is clone size, V gene, D gene, J gene, CDR3 protein, CDR3 DNA. D genes are given only for firm matches. Not every row has a clone size; where given, it reads once, few, many or a size class.

clone_size: NA; v_call: TRBV27; d_call: NA; j_call: TRBJ1-1; cdr3_aa: CASSLNRNTEAFF; cdr3_nt: TGTGCCAGCAGTTTAAACAGGAACACTGAAGCTTTCTTT
clone_size: NA; v_call: TRBV2; d_call: NA; j_call: TRBJ1-5; cdr3_aa: CASRLQGNQPQHF; cdr3_nt: TGTGCCAGCAGGCTACAGGGTAATCAGCCCCAGCATTTT
clone_size: NA; v_call: TRBV6-5; d_call: TRBD1; j_call: TRBJ2-3; cdr3_aa: CASTTGGPADTQYF; cdr3_nt: TGTGCCAGCACTACAGGGGGGCCTGCGGATACGCAGTATTTT
clone_size: NA; v_call: TRBV5-1; d_call: NA; j_call: TRBJ1-1; cdr3_aa: CASSSLQGLDTEAFF; cdr3_nt: TGCGCCAGCAGCTCCTTACAGGGATTGGACACTGAAGCTTTCTTT
clone_size: NA; v_call: TRBV21-1; d_call: NA; j_call: TRBJ1-5; cdr3_aa: CASSKWGGRESNQPQHF; cdr3_nt: TGTGCCAGCAGCAAATGGGGGGGCAGGGAGAGCAATCAGCCCCAGCATTTT
clone_size: NA; v_call: TRBV27; d_call: TRBD1; j_call: TRBJ1-2; cdr3_aa: CASRTRQGDGYTF; cdr3_nt: TGTGCCAGCAGGACCCGACAGGGGGATGGCTACACCTTC
clone_size: once; v_call: TRBV18; d_call: TRBD1; j_call: TRBJ1-2; cdr3_aa: CASSRSDRGNYGYTF; cdr3_nt: TGTGCCAGCTCTCGTAGCGACAGGGGTAACTATGGCTACACCTTC
clone_size: NA; v_call: TRBV6-5; d_call: NA; j_call: TRBJ1-6; cdr3_aa: CASSATLDNSPLHF; cdr3_nt: TGTGCCAGCAGTGCCACACTAGATAATTCACCCCTCCACTTT
clone_size: NA; v_call: TRBV9; d_call: TRBD2; j_call: TRBJ2-7; cdr3_aa: CASSPRGLAGVLEQYF; cdr3_nt: TGTGCCAGCAGCCCCCGGGGGCTAGCGGGAGTTCTCGAGCAGTACTTC
clone_size: NA; v_call: TRBV18; d_call: NA; j_call: TRBJ2-3; cdr3_aa: CASSPRVGRSSEEGQYF; cdr3_nt: TGTGCCAGCTCACCACGGGTTGGGCGCAGCTCAGAGGAAGGGCAGTATTTT
clone_size: few; v_call: TRBV19; d_call: NA; j_call: TRBJ1-5; cdr3_aa: CASSIFNQPQHF; cdr3_nt: TGTGCCAGTAGTATATTCAATCAGCCCCAGCATTTT
clone_size: NA; v_call: TRBV6-5; d_call: TRBD1; j_call: TRBJ1-2; cdr3_aa: CASSRDREGYGYTF; cdr3_nt: TGTGCCAGCAGCCGAGACAGGGAGGGCTATGGCTACACCTTC
clone_size: NA; v_call: TRBV2; d_call: NA; j_call: TRBJ1-1; cdr3_aa: CASRRQNTEAFF; cdr3_nt: TGTGCCAGCAGGAGACAGAACACTGAAGCTTTCTTT
clone_size: NA; v_call: TRBV19; d_call: TRBD1; j_call: TRBJ2-5; cdr3_aa: CATRETGVGETQYF; cdr3_nt: TGTGCCACCAGAGAGACAGGGGTGGGGGAGACCCAGTACTTC
clone_size: few; v_call: TRBV20-1; d_call: NA; j_call: TRBJ1-1; cdr3_aa: CSTPGNTEAFF; cdr3_nt: TGCAGTACCCCGGGGAACACTGAAGCTTTCTTT
clone_size: few; v_call: TRBV10-3; d_call: TRBD1; j_call: TRBJ2-7; cdr3_aa: CAISSGQLNNYEQYF; cdr3_nt: TGTGCCATCAGCTCGGGACAGTTAAACAACTACGAGCAGTACTTC
clone_size: NA; v_call: TRBV9; d_call: NA; j_call: TRBJ1-2; cdr3_aa: CASSPHDGPYGYTF; cdr3_nt: TGTGCCAGCAGCCCTCACGATGGCCCATATGGCTACACCTTC
clone_size: NA; v_call: TRBV7-7; d_call: NA; j_call: TRBJ2-3; cdr3_aa: CASSLNAGTDTQYF; cdr3_nt: TGTGCTAGCAGCTTAAATGCGGGCACAGATACGCAGTATTTT
clone_size: NA; v_call: TRBV7-7; d_call: TRBD1; j_call: TRBJ2-5; cdr3_aa: CASSPTGVSQETQYF; cdr3_nt: TGTGCTAGCAGCCCGACAGGGGTATCGCAAGAGACCCAGTACTTC
clone_size: few; v_call: TRBV11-2; d_call: TRBD1; j_call: TRBJ2-7; cdr3_aa: CASCAGTGFFLGEQYF; cdr3_nt: TGTGCCAGCTGCGCTGGGACAGGGTTCTTCCTGGGCGAGCAGTACTTC
clone_size: NA; v_call: TRBV11-3; d_call: NA; j_call: TRBJ2-5; cdr3_aa: CASSHGTIQETQYF; cdr3_nt: TGTGCCAGCAGCCACGGGACAATCCAAGAGACCCAGTACTTC
clone_size: NA; v_call: TRBV9; d_call: NA; j_call: TRBJ2-1; cdr3_aa: CASSAIPVGSEQFF; cdr3_nt: TGTGCCAGCAGCGCGATCCCGGTGGGGTCTGAGCAGTTCTTC
clone_size: NA; v_call: TRBV5-1; d_call: TRBD2; j_call: TRBJ2-1; cdr3_aa: CASSVTSGSGYNEQFF; cdr3_nt: TGCGCCAGCAGCGTAACTAGCGGGAGCGGGTACAATGAGCAGTTCTTC
clone_size: NA; v_call: TRBV12-5; d_call: NA; j_call: TRBJ1-5; cdr3_aa: CASGLQDKNQPQHF; cdr3_nt: TGTGCTAGTGGTCTACAGGACAAAAATCAGCCCCAGCATTTT
clone_size: NA; v_call: TRBV15; d_call: TRBD2; j_call: TRBJ2-7; cdr3_aa: CATSLPGLAGVREQYF; cdr3_nt: TGTGCCACCAGCTTACCAGGACTAGCGGGAGTCCGCGAGCAGTACTTC
clone_size: once; v_call: TRBV6-1; d_call: NA; j_call: TRBJ2-7; cdr3_aa: CASSEWRAGEQYF; cdr3_nt: TGTGCCAGCAGTGAATGGAGGGCTGGGGAGCAGTACTTC
clone_size: NA; v_call: TRBV21-1; d_call: NA; j_call: TRBJ2-1; cdr3_aa: CAGTQAGGDEQFF; cdr3_nt: TGTGCCGGCACGCAAGCGGGAGGGGATGAGCAGTTCTTC
clone_size: NA; v_call: TRBV18; d_call: NA; j_call: TRBJ2-7; cdr3_aa: CASPAYEQYF; cdr3_nt: TGTGCCAGCCCTGCCTACGAGCAGTACTTC
clone_size: NA; v_call: TRBV7-9; d_call: TRBD2; j_call: TRBJ2-5; cdr3_aa: CASSQPGGLGDQETQYF; cdr3_nt: TGTGCCAGCAGCCAACCCGGCGGACTAGGGGACCAAGAGACCCAGTACTTC
clone_size: NA; v_call: TRBV6-1; d_call: NA; j_call: TRBJ2-4; cdr3_aa: CASSEVDWRKNIQYF; cdr3_nt: TGTGCCAGCAGTGAAGTTGACTGGAGGAAAAACATTCAGTACTTC
clone_size: NA; v_call: TRBV5-1; d_call: TRBD2; j_call: TRBJ2-7; cdr3_aa: CASSLPPRGSYEQYF; cdr3_nt: TGCGCCAGCAGCTTGCCTCCGCGGGGGTCCTACGAGCAGTACTTC
clone_size: NA; v_call: TRBV2; d_call: TRBD1; j_call: TRBJ2-1; cdr3_aa: CASSGRQGAANEQFF; cdr3_nt: TGTGCCAGCAGTGGGCGCCAGGGGGCGGCCAATGAGCAGTTCTTC
clone_size: NA; v_call: TRBV10-3; d_call: TRBD2; j_call: TRBJ2-7; cdr3_aa: CAISDRGGTVYEQYF; cdr3_nt: TGTGCCATCAGTGATCGCGGGGGAACGGTTTACGAGCAGTACTTC
clone_size: few; v_call: TRBV18; d_call: NA; j_call: TRBJ2-7; cdr3_aa: CASSESAIKGPEQYF; cdr3_nt: TGTGCCAGCTCAGAGTCGGCCATCAAAGGGCCGGAGCAGTACTTC
clone_size: NA; v_call: TRBV2; d_call: TRBD2; j_call: TRBJ2-3; cdr3_aa: CASNLAGVADTQYF; cdr3_nt: TGTGCCAGCAACCTAGCGGGAGTCGCAGATACGCAGTATTTT
clone_size: once; v_call: TRBV19; d_call: NA; j_call: TRBJ1-1; cdr3_aa: CASSSLGSGNTEAFF; cdr3_nt: TGTGCCAGTAGCTCCCTGGGGTCGGGGAACACTGAAGCTTTCTTT
clone_size: NA; v_call: TRBV7-8; d_call: NA; j_call: TRBJ1-3; cdr3_aa: CASREQGVGNTIYF; cdr3_nt: TGTGCCAGCAGGGAGCAGGGAGTTGGAAACACCATATATTTT
clone_size: NA; v_call: TRBV5-1; d_call: TRBD2; j_call: TRBJ2-1; cdr3_aa: CASSPDDGGGQFF; cdr3_nt: TGCGCCAGCAGCCCAGACGATGGCGGGGGTCAGTTCTTC
clone_size: NA; v_call: TRBV5-1; d_call: NA; j_call: TRBJ1-1; cdr3_aa: CASSGGQNTEAFF; cdr3_nt: TGCGCCAGCAGCGGGGGGCAGAACACTGAAGCTTTCTTT
clone_size: few; v_call: TRBV10-2; d_call: TRBD1; j_call: TRBJ1-5; cdr3_aa: CASSTGVGQPQHF; cdr3_nt: TGCGCCAGCAGTACAGGGGTTGGGCAGCCCCAGCATTTT
clone_size: NA; v_call: TRBV28; d_call: NA; j_call: TRBJ2-1; cdr3_aa: CASSSLSGRGASYNEQFF; cdr3_nt: TGTGCCAGCAGTTCGCTTAGCGGAAGGGGGGCCTCCTACAATGAGCAGTTCTTC
clone_size: once; v_call: TRBV27; d_call: TRBD1; j_call: TRBJ1-2; cdr3_aa: CASSSGQLKPYGYTF; cdr3_nt: TGTGCCAGCAGTTCGGGACAGTTAAAGCCTTATGGCTACACCTTC
clone_size: once; v_call: TRBV11-3; d_call: TRBD2; j_call: TRBJ2-5; cdr3_aa: CASSPGGSMGQETQYF; cdr3_nt: TGTGCCAGCAGCCCGGGCGGGAGTATGGGGCAAGAGACCCAGTACTTC
clone_size: NA; v_call: TRBV30; d_call: TRBD2; j_call: TRBJ2-5; cdr3_aa: CAWSGLAGETQYF; cdr3_nt: TGTGCCTGGAGCGGACTAGCCGGTGAGACCCAGTACTTC
clone_size: NA; v_call: TRBV25-1; d_call: TRBD2; j_call: TRBJ2-5; cdr3_aa: CASSPGTSGRETQYF; cdr3_nt: TGTGCCAGCAGCCCAGGGACTAGCGGGAGGGAGACCCAGTACTTC
clone_size: NA; v_call: TRBV5-1; d_call: NA; j_call: TRBJ2-1; cdr3_aa: CASRVLIQDNEQFF; cdr3_nt: TGCGCCAGCAGGGTCTTAATTCAGGACAATGAGCAGTTCTTC
clone_size: NA; v_call: TRBV19; d_call: NA; j_call: TRBJ2-1; cdr3_aa: CASSMVQERNEQFF; cdr3_nt: TGTGCCAGTAGTATGGTTCAGGAGAGGAATGAGCAGTTCTTC
clone_size: NA; v_call: TRBV27; d_call: NA; j_call: TRBJ2-1; cdr3_aa: CASSLRANSNNEQFF; cdr3_nt: TGTGCCAGCAGTCTCAGGGCTAACTCGAACAATGAGCAGTTCTTC
clone_size: NA; v_call: TRBV7-2; d_call: NA; j_call: TRBJ1-5; cdr3_aa: CASSQYGDSNQPQHF; cdr3_nt: TGTGCCAGCAGCCAATACGGGGATAGCAATCAGCCCCAGCATTTT
clone_size: NA; v_call: TRBV5-8; d_call: TRBD1; j_call: TRBJ2-1; cdr3_aa: CASTYTGVGTNEQFF; cdr3_nt: TGTGCCAGCACCTACACAGGGGTGGGTACGAATGAGCAGTTCTTC
clone_size: NA; v_call: TRBV11-3; d_call: TRBD1; j_call: TRBJ2-3; cdr3_aa: CASSKRQGLGTDTQYF; cdr3_nt: TGTGCCAGCAGCAAAAGACAGGGTCTGGGCACAGATACGCAGTATTTT
clone_size: NA; v_call: TRBV5-1; d_call: NA; j_call: TRBJ2-2; cdr3_aa: CASSLGDSHTGELFF; cdr3_nt: TGCGCCAGCAGCTTGGGGGACTCTCACACCGGGGAGCTGTTTTTT
clone_size: NA; v_call: TRBV29-1; d_call: NA; j_call: TRBJ2-5; cdr3_aa: CSVGGATETQYF; cdr3_nt: TGCAGCGTTGGTGGCGCAACTGAGACCCAGTACTTC
clone_size: NA; v_call: TRBV6-5; d_call: NA; j_call: TRBJ1-2; cdr3_aa: CASSRDTPNYGYTF; cdr3_nt: TGTGCCAGCAGTAGGGACACGCCAAACTATGGCTACACCTTC